The source of this TCR beta chain is a study of T cells in Graves' hyperthyroidism and ophthalmopathy. Overall study context: Peripheral blood specimens were obtained at initial diagnosis, prior to any treatment.

This clonotype was recorded at least ten times. The antigen is undetermined. Each patient was aged 18 to 65 and had newly diagnosed hyperthyroidism of under 2 months' duration. RNA transcripts served as the template for amplifying TCR beta CDR3 regions. HTBI primers were used for first-round RT-PCR of the TCR CDR3. One entry per CDR3 protein results from TCRdb running MiXCR on the multiplex PCR reads. The sample contains 370,000 or so distinct CDR3 sequences, roughly 25% of which appear only once. Study observations and caveats: The majority of expanded thyroid clonotypes above 0.001 also appeared in blood.

This CDR3 spans 12 amino acids. Trimming pared 1 base from V and 9 bases from J, leaving 7 bases between. CDR1 SEHNR and CDR2 FQNEAQ come from the germline V gene (reference sequence). This rearrangement joins TRBV7-9 to TRBJ2-1; D remains unclear. Material: blood. The sequence was obtained from a man aged 45-65 years with Graves' hyperthyroidism. CDR3 in DNA: TGTGCCAGCAGCTTAGGCCCCGGTGAGCAGTTCTTC. Translated: CASSLGPGEQFF.